The source of this TCR beta chain is a study of control samples from healthy donors and cancer patients. Produced via immunoSEQ multiplex PCR; TCRdb's table is partial and in-frame only. The table includes approximately 170,000 clones, about 93% detected once. This CDR3 contains 15 residues. Trimming pared 8 bases from V and 2 bases from J, leaving 17 bases between. Germline loops: CDR1 SGHAT, CDR2 FQNNGV. Input material: blood. The receptor was derived from a woman aged 30 to 39 in good health. The V and J genes are TRBV11-2 and TRBJ2-3; possible D gene TRBD2, 5 bases. CDR3 nucleotides: TGTGCCAGCGCGACCTCGGGATGGATCACAGATACGCAGTATTTT. Translating gives CASATSGWITDTQYF. Full variable domain (rest looked up from reference TRBV11-2 and TRBJ2-3): EAGVAQSPRYKIIEKRQSVAFWCNPISGHATLYWYQQILGQGPKLLIQFQNNGVVDDSQLPKDRFSAERLKGVDSTLKIQPAKLEDSAVYLCASATSGWITDTQYFGPGTRLTVL.